The next 8 T cell receptor beta chains were all read from a single sample in a study of T cell changes during pregnancy in multiple sclerosis. Measured with immunoSEQ multiplex PCR; TCRdb has only the in-frame clones, and not every one. Here the sample spans more than 70,000 clones, 85% to 95% being singletons. This specimen was peripheral blood, taken before pregnancy. These receptors were taken from a female donor with multiple sclerosis, enrolled in a pregnancy study.

CDR3 nucleotide sequence: TGCAGCGTTGAACAAGGGGAGGCAACTGAAGCTTTCTTT. Its translation is CSVEQGEATEAFF. This chain uses TRBV29-1 with TRBJ1-1; TRBD1 is a possible D gene (5 bases). The CDR3 is 13 amino acids. Between the trimmed V and J ends, which lost 2 bases and 5 bases, there was a span of 12 bases. Germline assignment: CDR1 SQVTM and CDR2 ANQGSEA. The whole variable domain, remainder taken from reference TRBV29-1 and TRBJ1-1, is SAVISQKPSRDICQRGTSLTIQCQVDSQVTMMFWYRQQPGQSLTLIATANQGSEATYESGFVIDKFPISRPNLTFSTLTVSNMSPEDSSIYLCSVEQGEATEAFFGQGTRLTVV.

The J gene is TRBJ1-1, the V gene TRBV6-6; the D is unclear. The CDR3 contains 15 residues. The germline gives CDR1 MNHNY, CDR2 SVGAGI (reference sequence). V was shortened by 2 bases and J by 4 bases, with 14 bases between the two germline ends. Here the CDR3 reads CASSYPEFGRTEAFF. In DNA form, the CDR3 reads TGTGCCAGCAGTTACCCCGAGTTTGGGCGCACTGAAGCTTTCTTT.

The genes are TRBV7-2 and TRBJ2-2; 13 nucleotides agree with TRBD2. This CDR3 is 17 amino acids long. After removal of 4 bases from V and 7 bases from J, the junction contained 9 bases not matched to a gene. CDR1 SGHTA and CDR2 FQGNSA come from the germline V gene. The CDR3 bases are TGTGCCAGCAGCTCGCAACTAGCGGGAGGGCCGAACGGGGAGCTGTTTTTT. It specifies CASSSQLAGGPNGELFF.

The chain has TRBV7-9 and TRBJ2-7, with 9 bases fitting TRBD1. This CDR3 comprises 17 residues. V trimming: 4 bases; J trimming: 1 base; junction bases outside the gene matches: 11. Germline CDR1 reads SEHNR; CDR2 reads FQNEAQ (reference sequence). The CDR3 is CASSSPTRTGASYEQYF. CDR3 DNA sequence: TGTGCCAGCAGCTCACCCACCCGGACAGGGGCGTCCTACGAGCAGTACTTC.

J is TRBJ2-5 and V is TRBV9, with 14 bases lining up with TRBD2. This CDR3 is 16 amino acids long. The trim removed 2 bases at V and 4 bases at J, leaving 4 bases unmatched. The V gene's germline CDR1 is SGDLS and CDR2 YYNGEE. The CDR3 sequence: CASSVGLAGDGETQYF. The CDR3 DNA sequence: TGTGCCAGCAGCGTGGGACTAGCGGGAGATGGAGAGACCCAGTACTTC.

This chain links TRBV14 with TRBJ2-1; 9 nucleotides match TRBD1. This CDR3 contains 14 residues. V was pared by 4 bases and J by 2 bases, with 0 bases of the junction left unmatched. Germline values: CDR1 SGHDN, CDR2 FVKESK. CDR3 DNA sequence: TGTGCCAGCAGCCGACAGGGGGCCTACAATGAGCAGTTCTTC. This codes for CASSRQGAYNEQFF.

The chain uses TRBV7-2 and TRBJ2-7; the D is unclear. V was pared by 1 base and J by 4 bases, with 11 bases between. CDR1 and CDR2 from the germline V gene are SGHTA and FQGNSA. The CDR3 runs 14 residues. The CDR3 loop is CASSLVVNSYEQYF. CDR3 bases: TGTGCCAGCAGCTTAGTTGTAAATTCGTACGAGCAGTACTTC. Complete variable domain (other parts from reference TRBV7-2 and TRBJ2-7): GAGVSQSPSNKVTEKGKDVELRCDPISGHTALYWYRQSLGQGLEFLIYFQGNSAPDKSGLPSDRFSAERTGGSVSTLTIQRTQQEDSAVYLCASSLVVNSYEQYFGPGTRLTVT.

V and J are TRBV18 and TRBJ1-1, with D perhaps TRBD1 (6 bases). CDR1 KGHSH and CDR2 LQKENI come from the germline V gene. The CDR3 is 13 residues long. V was trimmed by 3 bases and J by 11 bases, leaving 16 bases between them. This CDR3 is CASSPGGQLVAFF. The CDR3 region has the DNA TGTGCCAGCTCACCGGGGGGGCAGTTGGTCGCTTTCTTT. Looking up the rest from reference TRBV18 and TRBJ1-1 gives the full variable domain: NAGVMQNPRHLVRRRGQEARLRCSPMKGHSHVYWYRQLPEEGLKFMVYLQKENIIDESGMPKERFSAEFPKEGPSILRIQQVVRGDSAAYFCASSPGGQLVAFFGQGTRLTVV.